This T cell receptor beta chain was observed in a study of shared clonotypes between healthy human individuals. Whole-study findings and limits: Among donors, clonotype sharing was expected to be affected by sequencing depth.

The CDR3 runs 15 residues. In germline, CDR1 is SGHRS, CDR2 YFSETQ. J was trimmed by 4 bases and V by 4 bases; bases with no gene match: 7. Assay: immunoSEQ multiplex PCR; the TCRdb copy retains only in-frame clones and omits some. The table has approximately 2.3 million clones, over 85% seen once; the top ten hold about 0.41%. As for this clone: Its antigen is unknown.

The sequence came from a man between 18 and 35 years old in good health. Some clones in this sample may be carry-over from other donors' samples. The V and J genes are TRBV5-1 and TRBJ1-5, with 8 positions matching TRBD1. The sequenced sample was naive CD4+ T cells from PBMCs. Subset defined: CD45RA+ positively selected. CDR3 bases: TGCGCCAGCAGCCCCACAGGGGGTTGGAATCAGCCCCAGCATTTT. Translating gives CASSPTGGWNQPQHF.